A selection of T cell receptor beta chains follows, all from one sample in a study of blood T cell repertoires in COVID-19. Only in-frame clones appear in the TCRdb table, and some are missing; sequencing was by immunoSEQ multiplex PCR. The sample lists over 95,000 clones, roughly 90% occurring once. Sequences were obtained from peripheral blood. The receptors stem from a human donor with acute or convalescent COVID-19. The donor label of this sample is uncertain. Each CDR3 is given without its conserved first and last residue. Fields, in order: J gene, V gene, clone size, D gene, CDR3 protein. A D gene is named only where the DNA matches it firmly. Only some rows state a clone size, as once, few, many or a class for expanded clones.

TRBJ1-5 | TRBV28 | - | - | ASRAGNQPQH
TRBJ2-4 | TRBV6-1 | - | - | ASRGQPGANIQY
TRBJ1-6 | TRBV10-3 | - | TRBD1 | AISENQGANSPLH
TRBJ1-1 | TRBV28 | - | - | ASTGGHRAATEAF
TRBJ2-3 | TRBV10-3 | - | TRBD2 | AISESRTSGDTQY
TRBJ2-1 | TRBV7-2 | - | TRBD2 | ASSLRGRLAGLRGDEQF
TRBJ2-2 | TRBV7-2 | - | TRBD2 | ASSLGAGVFGELF
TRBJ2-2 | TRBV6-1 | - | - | ASSEALDRFNTGELF
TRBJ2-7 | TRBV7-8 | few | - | ASSVHWGMYEQY
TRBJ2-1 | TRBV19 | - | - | ASSISFLSYNEQF
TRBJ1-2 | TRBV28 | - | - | ASSFTRNYGYT
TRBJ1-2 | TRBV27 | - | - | ASAVPGHPNYGYT
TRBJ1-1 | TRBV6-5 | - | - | ASGGTEAQGTEAF
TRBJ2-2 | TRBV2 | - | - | ASSETTPGELF
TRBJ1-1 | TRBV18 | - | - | ASSPAGLVTEAF
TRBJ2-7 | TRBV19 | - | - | ASSHYPRGVEQY
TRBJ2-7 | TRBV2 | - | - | ATSGGGSYEQY
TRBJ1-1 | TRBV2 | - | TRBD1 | ASSFDPGQGDTEAF
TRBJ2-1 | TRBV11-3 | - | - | ASSFQGGYNEQF
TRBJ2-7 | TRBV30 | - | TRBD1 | AWSAPRDSSYEQY
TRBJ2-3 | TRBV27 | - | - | ASKNGDTQY
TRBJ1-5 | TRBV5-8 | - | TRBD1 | ASSLQGAGRNQPQH
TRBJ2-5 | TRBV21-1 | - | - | ASSKNGGTGSFQETQY
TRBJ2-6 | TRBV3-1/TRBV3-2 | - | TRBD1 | ASSQELTGSNVLT
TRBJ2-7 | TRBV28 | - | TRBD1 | ASSPAGQEGKQY
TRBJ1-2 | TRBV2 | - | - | ASSEPAQGTFT
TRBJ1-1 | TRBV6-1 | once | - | ASSDLGQNTEAF
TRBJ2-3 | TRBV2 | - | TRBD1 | ASSPGGGTADTQY
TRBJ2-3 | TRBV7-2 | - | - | ASSLGGGADSRGDTQY
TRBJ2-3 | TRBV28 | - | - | ASSLGGGTDTQY
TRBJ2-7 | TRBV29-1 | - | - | SVTLAQLSYEQY
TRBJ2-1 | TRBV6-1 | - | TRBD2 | ASSEARFSGSSYNEQF
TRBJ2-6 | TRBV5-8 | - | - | ASSLRLGGANVLT
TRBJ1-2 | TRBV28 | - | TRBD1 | ASSPWTGGLYGYT
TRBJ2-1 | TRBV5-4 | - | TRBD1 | ASSWGFGQGPNEQF
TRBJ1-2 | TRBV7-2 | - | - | ASSFGGENYGYT
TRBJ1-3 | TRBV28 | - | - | ASSLQAGGNTIY
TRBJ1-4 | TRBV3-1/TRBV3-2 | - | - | ASSLPGEKLF
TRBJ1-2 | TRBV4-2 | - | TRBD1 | ASSPRTGGTYGYT
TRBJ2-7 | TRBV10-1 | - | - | ASSAGSLVRPVRYEQY
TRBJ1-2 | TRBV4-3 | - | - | ASSQVNRDWGYT
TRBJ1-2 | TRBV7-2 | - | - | ASSQLNYGYT
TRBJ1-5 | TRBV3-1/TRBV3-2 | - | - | ASSRGLGDNQPQH